This entry is about one T cell receptor beta chain. Antigen specificity is unknown. TCRdb's copy holds only in-frame clones and misses some; the assay was immunoSEQ multiplex PCR. Counted here are around 100,000 clones, around 94% occurring once; the ten biggest clones make up under 2.5%. This entry comes from a study of T cell responses to AZD1222 COVID-19 vaccine. The germline V gene encodes CDR1 DFQATT and CDR2 SNEGSKA (reference sequence). CDR3 size: 12 residues. V was trimmed by 3 bases and J by 7 bases, leaving 7 bases between them. General study findings and limits: The number of AZD1222 recipients seropositive at baseline was only five or six. After two AZD1222 doses, spike-specific TCR breadth and depth rose versus day 0. Repertoires were collected only later (after the peak T cell response had occurred).

The TCR originated in an adult in good health. V gene TRBV20-1 combines with J gene TRBJ1-6; D may be TRBD1 (6 bases). The specimen was peripheral blood, collected on day 0 of AZD1222 vaccination. The DNA for the CDR3 is TGCAGTGCTAGTACAGGGAATTCACCCCTCCACTTT. Amino acids: CSASTGNSPLHF.